This T cell receptor beta chain was identified during a study of OX40 agonist ivuxolimab in advanced cancers. Looking at the study overall: An agonistic human IgG2 monoclonal antibody against OX40 (CD134) was given.

Points on this clone: Its antigen is not identified.

With V trimmed by 6 bases and J by 6 bases, 5 bases remained unmatched. The CDR3 is 15 residues long. In germline, CDR1 is MNHEY, CDR2 SMNVEV (reference sequence). Some clones are missing from TCRdb's copy, which holds only in-frame ones; the method was immunoSEQ multiplex PCR. The sample has some 53,000 clones, approximately 94% seen once. Study findings and constraints: Researchers did not establish what antigens the expanded peripheral T cells target.

Individuals having autoimmune disease history or systemic immunosuppression were not enrolled. The TCR was taken from an adult with an advanced solid tumor such as melanoma, head and neck, liver or kidney cancer. Sequences were derived from CD4+ or CD8+ T cells sorted from blood, sampled in a trial of the OX40 agonist ivuxolimab. This chain joins TRBV27 and TRBJ2-2; 12 nucleotides line up with TRBD2. The CDR3: CASSRGLAGPGELFF. CDR3 DNA sequence: TGTGCCAGCAGCCGAGGACTAGCGGGACCCGGGGAGCTGTTTTTT.